These 30 T cell receptor beta chains were sequenced from one sample in a study of T cells after posttransplantation cyclophosphamide. Assay used: immunoSEQ multiplex PCR; TCRdb lists only in-frame clones, some missing. This sample carries about 17,000 clones and no singletons, and 0.54% goes to the top ten. Busulfan-fludarabine conditioning, marrow transplant, and cyclophosphamide on days +3 and +4 were administered. Here the sequenced sample was PBMCs, taken after allogeneic stem cell transplant with posttransplant cyclophosphamide. These receptors were collected from a female patient aged 30 to 45 who received an allogeneic stem cell transplant from a related donor, was CMV-positive, and had no GVHD. A subset of T cells may come from the graft donor.

The table lists this clone with many counts. V usage is TRBV27 and J usage is TRBJ1-1, with TRBD1 matching 9 bases. Unmatched junction bases numbered 5, after V lost 4 bases and J lost 11 bases. Germline values: CDR1 MNHEY, CDR2 SMNVEV (reference sequence). The CDR3 covers 12 residues. This chain's CDR3 is CASSSQGAGAFF. In nucleotides, the CDR3 is TGTGCCAGCAGTTCACAGGGGGCGGGGGCTTTCTTT.

This clone came up many times. The gene calls are TRBV19 and TRBJ1-1; D unresolved. Trimming cost V 10 bases and J 11 bases, with 17 bases left between them. The germline gives CDR1 LNHDA, CDR2 SQIVND (reference sequence). This CDR3 is 11 amino acids long. The CDR3 here is CAIHGAGEAFF. The CDR3 DNA follows: TGTGCCATCCACGGAGCTGGGGAGGCTTTCTTT.

This clone was counted ten times or more. The chain joins TRBV28 to TRBJ1-2, with TRBD1 matching 7 bases. The CDR3 is made up of 16 amino acids. The V and J ends lost 2 bases and 3 bases, in that order; junction bases with no gene match: 9. CDR1 is MDHEN, CDR2 SYDVKM, per germline. The CDR3 region has the DNA TGTGCCAGCAGTTTAGCGGCCGGAGGGGGCGACTATGGCTACACCTTC. Residues: CASSLAAGGGDYGYTF.

This clone was observed many times. The chain uses TRBV28 and TRBJ2-5; 8 bases align to TRBD1. V was pared by 7 bases and J by 5 bases, with 3 bases of the junction left unmatched. Germline CDR1 MDHEN, CDR2 SYDVKM. This CDR3 spans 12 amino acids. DNA of the CDR3: TGTGCCAGCACCGGGACAGGCGAGACCCAGTACTTC. It codes for CASTGTGETQYF.

This clone came up many times. V usage is TRBV19 and J usage is TRBJ1-5, with D unresolved. Germline loops: CDR1 LNHDA, CDR2 SQIVND (reference sequence). The germline V and J ends were trimmed by 8 bases and 5 bases, with 7 bases remaining between them. The length of the CDR3 is 11 residues. The CDR3 loop reads CASGGDQPQHF. CDR3 bases: TGTGCCAGTGGCGGGGATCAGCCCCAGCATTTT.

This clone occurred many times. This chain joins TRBV7-9 and TRBJ2-3, with 10 bases matching TRBD2. This CDR3 is built from 13 residues. Germline lookup yields CDR1 SEHNR and CDR2 FQNEAQ (reference sequence). CDR3 sequence (DNA): TGTGTATCCGGACTAGCGGTCCGAGATACGCAGTATTTT. It yields the protein CVSGLAVRDTQYF.

This clone was recorded many times. V usage is TRBV18 and J usage is TRBJ2-7; D might be TRBD2 (6 bases). Deletions cut 3 bases from V and 5 bases from J, with 17 bases between. This CDR3 has 15 amino acids. CDR1 is KGHSH, CDR2 LQKENI, per germline. The CDR3 protein is CASSPDWTTVDEQYF. The CDR3 DNA reads TGTGCCAGCTCACCGGACTGGACTACCGTCGACGAGCAGTACTTC.

This clone was recorded at least ten times. The chain carries TRBV28 and TRBJ1-1, with 8 bases aligning to TRBD1. This CDR3 spans 13 amino acids. In germline, CDR1 is MDHEN, CDR2 SYDVKM. The V segment lost 4 bases and the J segment 5 bases; nucleotides outside the gene matches: 3. In DNA form, the CDR3 reads TGTGCCAGCAGTTCGACAGGGGATACTGAAGCTTTCTTT. Translating gives CASSSTGDTEAFF.

This clone has at least ten counts. The chain couples TRBV27 to TRBJ2-1; 8 bases line up with TRBD1. The CDR3 runs to 16 residues. J lost 4 bases, V lost 6 bases, and 11 bases had no gene match. CDR1 MNHEY and CDR2 SMNVEV come from the germline V gene (reference sequence). CDR3: CASSPVQGALYNEQFF. As DNA, the CDR3 is TGTGCCAGCAGCCCCGTTCAGGGGGCGTTGTACAATGAGCAGTTCTTC.

At least ten counts were recorded for this clone. The chain uses TRBV7-2 and TRBJ1-1; D ambiguous. In germline, CDR1 is SGHTA, CDR2 FQGNSA. Trimming removed 1 base at V and 8 bases at J, with 11 bases between. There are 13 residues in the CDR3. The CDR3 loop reads CASSLVSGREAFF. The CDR3, as DNA: TGTGCCAGCAGCTTAGTGTCCGGGAGGGAAGCTTTCTTT.

This clone was recorded at least ten times. J is TRBJ1-1 and V is TRBV20-1; TRBD1 matches at 7 bases. Germline V gene lookup returns CDR1 DFQATT and CDR2 SNEGSKA (reference sequence). This CDR3 is 11 amino acids long. Trimming cost V 3 bases and J 14 bases; bases outside gene matches: 9. CDR3 bases: TGCAGTGCTAGCCGAGACAGGGTCTTCTTCTTT. It codes for CSASRDRVFFF.

This clone was detected ten times or more. This chain links TRBV27 with TRBJ2-2; D gene unclear. Germline assignment: CDR1 MNHEY and CDR2 SMNVEV (reference sequence). This CDR3 has 14 residues. V lost 0 bases and J lost 5, with 7 bases in between. CDR3 sequence (DNA): TGTGCCAGCAGTTTATCGACAACAACCGGGGAGCTGTTTTTT. Its protein is CASSLSTTTGELFF.

In its sample, this clone was seen many times. The chain links TRBV7-6 to TRBJ2-2, with TRBD2 matching over 15 bases. The V gene's germline CDR1 is SGHVS and CDR2 FNYEAQ. With V trimmed by 5 bases and J by 7 bases, 14 bases remained unmatched. The CDR3 totals 19 residues. The CDR3 nucleotides read TGTGCCAGCAGCGTCCGCGTTCGGACTAGCGGGAGGGGAGGCGGGGAGCTGTTTTTT. Translated, it gives CASSVRVRTSGRGGGELFF.

This clone was seen ten or more times. V gene TRBV2 combines with J gene TRBJ2-1; 7 nucleotides match TRBD1. J gave up 6 bases and V 3 bases, and 5 bases lay outside the gene matches. The CDR3 spans 14 residues. Looked up from germline, CDR1 is SNHLY and CDR2 is FYNNEI. CDR3 nucleotide sequence: TGTGCCAGCAGTGAGGACAGGTTGCCCAATGAGCAGTTCTTC. This translates into CASSEDRLPNEQFF.

This clone was seen at least ten times. This chain links TRBV7-3 with TRBJ2-7; D might be TRBD2 (6 bases). The CDR3 loop spans 15 amino acids. Germline lookup yields CDR1 SGHTA and CDR2 FQGTGA. Trimming removed 6 bases at V and 3 bases at J, with 18 bases between. The CDR3 DNA reads as TGTGCCAGCAGTCAATCGACGGGAGCCTTCTACGAGCAGTACTTC. It translates to CASSQSTGAFYEQYF.

This clone has a count of ten or more. J is TRBJ1-2 and V is TRBV5-1; TRBD1 agrees at 8 bases. The CDR3 has 17 amino acids. CDR1 is SGHRS, CDR2 YFSETQ, per germline. Losses at the gene ends were 0 bases for V and 0 bases for J; bases not matched to a gene: 7. CDR3 in DNA: TGCGCCAGCAGCTTGGTGGGGACAGGAACTCCTAACTATGGCTACACCTTC. Protein product: CASSLVGTGTPNYGYTF.

This clone was seen at least ten times. The chain combines TRBV5-1 with TRBJ1-2; D is possibly TRBD1 (5 bases). Looked up from germline, CDR1 is SGHRS and CDR2 is YFSETQ. The CDR3 runs to 16 residues. V lost 0 bases and J lost 4, with 16 bases in between. CDR3 sequence: CASSLVRAGQGYGYTF. As DNA, the CDR3 is TGCGCCAGCAGCTTGGTCCGGGCAGGCCAGGGCTATGGCTACACCTTC.

In its sample, this clone was seen many times. The chain joins TRBV6-5 to TRBJ2-1, with 9 bases identical to TRBD2. The CDR3 totals 15 residues. With V trimmed by 6 bases and J by 6 bases, 9 bases remained unmatched. Per germline, CDR1 MNHEY and CDR2 SVGAGI. For the CDR3, the DNA is TGTGCCAGCAGACCTCTAGCGGGGAGCGTCAATGAGCAGTTCTTC. It yields the protein CASRPLAGSVNEQFF.

This clone was seen many times. The V call is TRBV27, the J call TRBJ2-1, with TRBD2 matching over 12 bases. The V and J ends lost 5 bases and 7 bases, in that order; junction bases with no gene match: 6. The length of the CDR3 is 15 residues. The germline V gene encodes CDR1 MNHEY and CDR2 SMNVEV (reference sequence). CDR3: CASSHQTSGRNEQFF. As DNA, the CDR3 is TGTGCCAGCAGTCACCAGACTAGCGGGAGAAATGAGCAGTTCTTC.

There are many counts of this clone. The chain is built from TRBV6-1 and TRBJ1-1, with TRBD1 as a possible D gene (5 bases). Between the trimmed V and J ends, which lost 8 bases and 5 bases, there was a span of 21 bases. Germline CDR1 reads MNHNS; CDR2 reads SASEGT. This CDR3 is built from 15 residues. The CDR3 reads CASSAGKRTNTEAFF. In DNA, the CDR3 is TGTGCCAGCTCTGCTGGTAAGAGGACAAATACTGAAGCTTTCTTT.

The table lists this clone with many counts. The genes are TRBV2 and TRBJ2-1; no clear D gene. V was cut by 0 bases and J by 2 bases, with 11 bases left in between. There are 16 residues in the CDR3. Germline lookup yields CDR1 SNHLY and CDR2 FYNNEI. Written as DNA, the CDR3 is TGTGCCAGCAGTGAAGCGCTTAACTTTCCCTACAATGAGCAGTTCTTC. Its protein product is CASSEALNFPYNEQFF.

The table lists this clone with many counts. The gene calls are TRBV6-1 and TRBJ2-3, with D maybe TRBD1 (5 bases). The CDR3 length is 15 residues. V was pared by 2 bases and J by 4 bases, with 13 bases between. Germline V gene sequence: CDR1 MNHNS, CDR2 SASEGT. The CDR3 DNA sequence: TGTGCCAGCAGTGAAAAGTTTCAGGGCCCAGATACGCAGTATTTT. It yields the protein CASSEKFQGPDTQYF.

This clone was detected ten times or more. This chain joins TRBV19 and TRBJ2-1, with a tentative D call TRBD2 (5 bases). CDR3 size: 14 residues. V lost 5 bases to trimming and J lost 8 bases, with 16 bases between them. CDR1 LNHDA and CDR2 SQIVND come from the germline V gene (reference sequence). CDR3 DNA: TGTGCCAGTAGTCCCCGGACGGGGTTTCATGAGCAGTTCTTC. This translates into CASSPRTGFHEQFF.

Ten or more counts support this clone. The rearrangement joins TRBV4-1 to TRBJ2-3; 9 bases map to TRBD1. Germline V gene lookup returns CDR1 MGHRA and CDR2 YSYEKL. The CDR3 loop spans 18 amino acids. Trimming at V came to 0 bases and at J to 2 bases, leaving 9 bases not matched to a gene. For the CDR3, the DNA is TGCGCCAGCAGCCAAGAAGCGCTCGACAGGGGGTTCACAGATACGCAGTATTTT. Its translation: CASSQEALDRGFTDTQYF.

The table lists this clone with many counts. The chain joins TRBV7-2 to TRBJ2-5, with TRBD2 as a possible D gene (6 bases). Per germline, CDR1 SGHTA and CDR2 FQGNSA. This CDR3 region has 15 residues. Trimming took 4 bases from V and 0 from J, leaving 12 bases between them. CDR3 nucleotides: TGTGCCAGCAGCTCATCGGGGACTTACCAAGAGACCCAGTACTTC. This encodes CASSSSGTYQETQYF.

This clone was recorded many times. The rearrangement joins TRBV28 to TRBJ2-6, with 8 bases that match TRBD1. The germline V gene encodes CDR1 MDHEN and CDR2 SYDVKM. Trimming cost V 4 bases and J 4 bases; bases outside gene matches: 18. This CDR3 contains 20 residues. The CDR3 protein is CASSSIGGDRITGGANVLTF. As DNA, the CDR3 is TGTGCCAGCAGTTCCATTGGAGGGGACAGGATTACGGGGGGGGCCAACGTCCTGACTTTC. The variable domain in full, with the rest retrieved from reference TRBV28 and TRBJ2-6, is DVKVTQSSRYLVKRTGEKVFLECVQDMDHENMFWYRQDPGLGLRLIYFSYDVKMKEKGDIPEGYSVSREKKERFSLILESASTNQTSMYLCASSSIGGDRITGGANVLTFGAGSRLTVL.

This clone has at least ten counts. The J gene is TRBJ1-1, the V gene TRBV9; no clear D gene. V was trimmed by 0 bases and J by 1 base, leaving 13 bases between them. Germline values: CDR1 SGDLS, CDR2 YYNGEE. The CDR3 length is 16 residues. The CDR3 reads CASSVEVRSPNTEAFF. In DNA, the CDR3 is TGTGCCAGCAGCGTAGAAGTGCGGAGCCCGAACACTGAAGCTTTCTTT.

This clone was recorded many times. This chain uses TRBV27 with TRBJ2-7; 10 bases fit TRBD2. The CDR3 is 15 residues long. CDR1 is MNHEY, CDR2 SMNVEV, per germline (reference sequence). V was clipped by 4 bases and J by 3 bases; unmatched bases: 6. The CDR3 loop reads CASSSPGLAVYEQYF. CDR3 sequence (DNA): TGTGCCAGCAGTTCCCCCGGACTAGCGGTCTACGAGCAGTACTTC.

This clone was picked up many times. This rearrangement joins TRBV6-6 to TRBJ2-7, with D maybe TRBD1 (6 bases). The CDR3 sequence is 16 residues long. In germline, CDR1 is MNHNY, CDR2 SVGAGI (reference sequence). V lost 2 bases, J lost 3 bases, and 17 bases lay in between. The CDR3 nucleotides read TGTGCCAGCAGTTACGGCCCGGACAGCCCCAGCTACGAGCAGTACTTC. Translating gives CASSYGPDSPSYEQYF.

The sample holds many counts of this clone. The V and J genes are TRBV9 and TRBJ2-5; weak D call: TRBD2 (5 bases). V was cut by 4 bases and J by 3 bases, with 19 bases left in between. The CDR3 is 16 amino acids. Germline V lookup: CDR1 SGDLS, CDR2 YYNGEE. DNA of the CDR3: TGTGCCAGCAGCCCATCCCCCGGGAAGGTAGAAGAGACCCAGTACTTC. This translates into CASSPSPGKVEETQYF.